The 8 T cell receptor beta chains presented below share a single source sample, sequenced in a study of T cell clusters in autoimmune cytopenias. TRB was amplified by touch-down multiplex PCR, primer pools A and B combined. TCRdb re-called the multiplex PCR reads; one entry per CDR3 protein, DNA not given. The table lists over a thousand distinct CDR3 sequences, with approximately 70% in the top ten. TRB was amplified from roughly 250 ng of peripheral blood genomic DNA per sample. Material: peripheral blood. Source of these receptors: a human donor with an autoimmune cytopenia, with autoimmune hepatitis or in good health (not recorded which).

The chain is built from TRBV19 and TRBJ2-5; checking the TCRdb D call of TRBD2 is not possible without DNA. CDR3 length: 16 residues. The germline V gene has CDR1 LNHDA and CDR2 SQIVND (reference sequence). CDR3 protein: CASSINRGGAGETQYF.

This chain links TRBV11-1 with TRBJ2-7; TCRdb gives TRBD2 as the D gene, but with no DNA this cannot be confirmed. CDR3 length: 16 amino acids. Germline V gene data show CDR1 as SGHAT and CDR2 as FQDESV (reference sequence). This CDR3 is CASSPRLAGGRYEQYF.

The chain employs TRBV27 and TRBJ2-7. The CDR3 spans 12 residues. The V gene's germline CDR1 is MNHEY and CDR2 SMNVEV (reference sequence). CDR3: CASSLARTPQYF.

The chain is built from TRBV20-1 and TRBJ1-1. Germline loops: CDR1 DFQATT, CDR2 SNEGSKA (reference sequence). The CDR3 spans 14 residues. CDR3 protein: CSARVPGRDTEAFF.

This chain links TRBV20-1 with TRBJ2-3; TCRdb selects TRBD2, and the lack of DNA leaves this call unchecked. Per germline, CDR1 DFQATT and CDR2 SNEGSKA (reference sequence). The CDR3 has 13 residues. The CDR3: CSCGGASVDTQYF.

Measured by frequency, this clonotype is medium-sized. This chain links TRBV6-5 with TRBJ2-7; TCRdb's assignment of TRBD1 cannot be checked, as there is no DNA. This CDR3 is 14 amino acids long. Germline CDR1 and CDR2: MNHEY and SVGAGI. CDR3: CASSADRFPYEQYF.

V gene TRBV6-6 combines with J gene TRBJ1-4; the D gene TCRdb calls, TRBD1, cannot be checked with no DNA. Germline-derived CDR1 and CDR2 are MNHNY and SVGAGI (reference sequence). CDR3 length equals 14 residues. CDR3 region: CASGQGARDEKLFF.

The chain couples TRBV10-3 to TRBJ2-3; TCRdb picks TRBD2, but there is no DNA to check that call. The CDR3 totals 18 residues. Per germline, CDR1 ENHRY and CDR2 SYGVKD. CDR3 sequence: CAISQLGLAGEVTDTQYF.